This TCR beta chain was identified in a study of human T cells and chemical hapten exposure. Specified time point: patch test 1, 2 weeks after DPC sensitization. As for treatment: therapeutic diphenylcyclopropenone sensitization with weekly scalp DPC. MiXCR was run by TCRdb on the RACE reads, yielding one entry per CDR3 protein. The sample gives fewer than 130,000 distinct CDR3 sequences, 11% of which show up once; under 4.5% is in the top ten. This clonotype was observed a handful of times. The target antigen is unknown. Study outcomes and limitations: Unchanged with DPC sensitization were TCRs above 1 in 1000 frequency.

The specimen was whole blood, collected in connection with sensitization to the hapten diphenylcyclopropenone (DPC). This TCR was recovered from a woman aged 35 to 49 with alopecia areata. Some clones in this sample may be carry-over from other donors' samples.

CDR3 sequence (DNA): TGTGCCAGCAGGAAGGGCAGCTTGCCTCCTGAAGCTTTCTTT. Residues: CASRKGSLPPEAFF. This sequence joins TRBV6-5 and TRBJ1-1, with D hard to call. The CDR3 is 14 amino acids. Trimming cost V 6 bases and J 6 bases, with 17 bases left between them. Germline lookup yields CDR1 MNHEY and CDR2 SVGAGI.